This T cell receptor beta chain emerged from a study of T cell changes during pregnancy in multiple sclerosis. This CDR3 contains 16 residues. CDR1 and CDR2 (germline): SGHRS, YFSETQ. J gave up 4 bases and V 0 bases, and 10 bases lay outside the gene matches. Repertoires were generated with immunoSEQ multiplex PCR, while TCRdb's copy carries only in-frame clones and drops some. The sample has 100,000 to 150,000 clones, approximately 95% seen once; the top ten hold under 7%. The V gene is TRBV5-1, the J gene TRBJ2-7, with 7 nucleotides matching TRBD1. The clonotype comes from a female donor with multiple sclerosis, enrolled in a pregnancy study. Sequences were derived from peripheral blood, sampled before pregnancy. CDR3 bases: TGCGCCAGCAGCTTGGAAGGGGAGACAGGGACGTACGAGCAGTACTTC. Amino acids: CASSLEGETGTYEQYF.